The 31 T cell receptor beta chains below come from one sample, sequenced in a study of CD8 T cells in Susac syndrome. Reverse transcription used about 0.5 to 1 ug RNA and random hexamers. One entry per CDR3 protein, called by TCRdb with MiXCR from the immunoSEQ multiplex PCR reads. The sample lists around 130,000 distinct CDR3 sequences; more than 75% were seen once. The sequenced sample was CD8+ T cells from PBMCs. The receptors were gathered from a human donor with multiple sclerosis.

The rearrangement joins TRBV9 to TRBJ2-2; no definite D call. Looked up from germline, CDR1 is SGDLS and CDR2 is YYNGEE. Trimming shortened V by 0 bases and J by 5 bases, and 8 bases separated the two germline ends. This CDR3 has 14 amino acids. CDR3 loop: CASSVEVRTGELFF. CDR3 in DNA: TGTGCCAGCAGCGTAGAAGTTAGAACCGGGGAGCTGTTTTTT.

This rearrangement joins TRBV28 to TRBJ2-1; maybe TRBD2 (7 bases). Trimming shortened V by 7 bases and J by 4 bases, and 14 bases separated the two germline ends. Germline CDR1 is MDHEN and CDR2 is SYDVKM. The CDR3 totals 14 residues. CDR3 sequence reads: CASTPRGGYNEQFF. CDR3 coding DNA: TGTGCCAGCACACCGAGGGGGGGTTACAATGAGCAGTTCTTC.

For the CDR3, the DNA is TGTGCCTGGATAGGGACAGGGGGCACTGAAGCTTTCTTT. Translation: CAWIGTGGTEAFF. The chain employs TRBV30 and TRBJ1-1, with 11 bases identical to TRBD1. CDR3 length: 13 amino acids. The J segment lost 4 bases and the V segment lost 4 bases, leaving 2 bases of the junction unmatched. In germline, CDR1 is GTSNPN, CDR2 SVGIG (reference sequence).

This rearrangement joins TRBV12-3 or TRBV12-4 to TRBJ2-1; D is unresolved. The length of the CDR3 is 15 residues. Deletions cut 5 bases from V and 0 bases from J, with 11 bases between. The CDR3 spells CASSPLSSSYNEQFF. The CDR3 DNA is TGTGCCAGCAGTCCCCTCTCCAGCTCCTACAATGAGCAGTTCTTC.

The chain is built from TRBV7-9 and TRBJ1-5; the D is unclear. This CDR3 region has 12 residues. Germline CDR1 SEHNR, CDR2 FQNEAQ (reference sequence). Trimming stripped 6 bases from V and 3 bases from J, with 6 bases between. The CDR3 coding sequence is TGTGCCAGCAGTGACAACAATCAGCCCCAGCATTTT. Amino acids: CASSDNNQPQHF.

This chain uses TRBV7-9 with TRBJ1-1; perhaps TRBD1 as D (5 bases). V was clipped by 5 bases and J by 5 bases, with 18 bases between them. The CDR3 length is 15 residues. The germline V gene encodes CDR1 SEHNR and CDR2 FQNEAQ (reference sequence). CDR3 bases: TGTGCCAGCAGCCCCCTACGGGGCCTAGTGACTGAAGCTTTCTTT. This encodes CASSPLRGLVTEAFF. The full variable domain, its missing parts supplied by reference TRBV7-9 and TRBJ1-1, is DTGVSQNPRHKITKRGQNVTFRCDPISEHNRLYWYRQTLGQGPEFLTYFQNEAQLEKSRLLSDRFSAERPKGSFSTLEIQRTEQGDSAMYLCASSPLRGLVTEAFFGQGTRLTVV.

The V call is TRBV19, the J call TRBJ1-1; no clear D gene. This CDR3 has 14 residues. V was cut by 4 bases and J by 0 bases, with 9 bases left in between. From germline, CDR1 is LNHDA and CDR2 SQIVND (reference sequence). CDR3 coding DNA: TGTGCCAGTAGTAGCGAGGCCATGAACACTGAAGCTTTCTTT. The encoded protein is CASSSEAMNTEAFF.

V is TRBV4-3 and J is TRBJ2-7; TRBD2 matches 9 bases. The CDR3 consists of 16 residues. CDR1 LGHNA and CDR2 YSLEER come from the germline V gene. J was trimmed by 3 bases and V by 0 bases; bases with no gene match: 6. DNA of the CDR3: TGCGCCAGCAGCCAAGATCGCGGTAGCGGGAGCTACGAGCAGTACTTC. Translation gives CASSQDRGSGSYEQYF.

This chain uses TRBV27 with TRBJ2-1; D unclear. With 5 bases removed from V and 4 bases from J, the gap between germline ends came to 12 bases. This CDR3 contains 14 residues. The V gene's germline CDR1 is MNHEY and CDR2 SMNVEV (reference sequence). The CDR3 loop is CASSLRQIYNEQFF. Written as DNA, the CDR3 is TGTGCCAGCAGTCTCCGCCAAATTTACAATGAGCAGTTCTTC.

J is TRBJ2-3 and V is TRBV6-5; possibly TRBD2 for D (6 bases). Looked up from germline, CDR1 is MNHEY and CDR2 is SVGAGI. The germline V and J ends were trimmed by 5 bases and 2 bases, with 11 bases remaining between them. The CDR3 has 14 residues. The CDR3 loop reads CASSGGLSTDTQYF. CDR3 sequence (DNA): TGTGCCAGCAGTGGGGGACTGTCCACAGATACGCAGTATTTT.

The gene calls are TRBV2 and TRBJ2-1, with TRBD2 as a possible D gene (5 bases). The length of the CDR3 is 16 residues. The germline V gene has CDR1 SNHLY and CDR2 FYNNEI. With 6 bases removed from V and 4 bases from J, the gap between germline ends came to 19 bases. The CDR3 DNA follows: TGTGCCAGCAGCCCTACCCTTGGGAGACTATACAATGAGCAGTTCTTC. This gives the protein CASSPTLGRLYNEQFF.

The V gene is TRBV4-1, the J gene TRBJ2-1; 13 bases are a match to TRBD2. CDR1 and CDR2 (germline): MGHRA, YSYEKL. The CDR3 has 17 residues. The V and J ends lost 0 bases and 7 bases, in that order; junction bases with no gene match: 6. The CDR3 coding sequence is TGCGCCAGCAGCCAAGATCAGGGGACTAGCGGGGTGAATGAGCAGTTCTTC. It specifies CASSQDQGTSGVNEQFF.

The chain couples TRBV27 to TRBJ2-7; D is perhaps TRBD1 (5 bases). Germline values: CDR1 MNHEY, CDR2 SMNVEV (reference sequence). This CDR3 contains 13 residues. With 8 bases removed from V and 5 bases from J, the gap between germline ends came to 16 bases. In nucleotides, the CDR3 is TGTGCCAGCCAACGCTCAGGGATCAACGAGCAGTACTTC. Residues: CASQRSGINEQYF.

This clonotype appeared once. The J gene is TRBJ2-3, the V gene TRBV10-2; tentatively, D is TRBD2 (6 bases). Germline V CDR1 and CDR2: WSHSY, SAAADI. The length of the CDR3 is 14 residues. Between the trimmed V and J ends, which lost 5 bases and 5 bases, there was a span of 14 bases. Here the CDR3 reads CASSLATPGDTQYF. DNA of the CDR3: TGCGCCAGCAGTCTAGCGACCCCGGGAGATACGCAGTATTTT.

The chain uses TRBV28 and TRBJ2-3, with D hard to call. The V end was cut by 0 bases, the J end by 0 bases, with 7 bases between. This CDR3 region has 15 residues. The V gene's germline CDR1 is MDHEN and CDR2 SYDVKM. The DNA for the CDR3 is TGTGCCAGCAGTTTATGGAGTGGGAGCACAGATACGCAGTATTTT. Amino acid sequence: CASSLWSGSTDTQYF.

J is TRBJ2-5 and V is TRBV2; a possible D gene is TRBD2 (5 bases). Trimming took 6 bases from V and 2 from J, leaving 10 bases between them. This CDR3 spans 13 amino acids. Per germline, CDR1 SNHLY and CDR2 FYNNEI. In nucleotides, the CDR3 is TGTGCCAGCAGGGTCACGGGACAAGAGACCCAGTACTTC. It yields the protein CASRVTGQETQYF.

The chain has TRBV12-3 or TRBV12-4 and TRBJ2-7; TRBD2 is a possible D gene (5 bases). The CDR3 covers 11 residues. Trimming removed 6 bases at V and 3 bases at J, with 6 bases between. The CDR3 region is CASSRGYEQYF. In DNA form, the CDR3 reads TGTGCCAGCAGCCGGGGCTACGAGCAGTACTTC.

For the CDR3, the DNA is TGCGCCAGCGCGTCAGCGGGCTCCTACGAGCAGTACTTC. It is translated as CASASAGSYEQYF. The chain uses TRBV5-1 and TRBJ2-7, with D tentatively TRBD2 (6 bases). V lost 7 bases and J lost 0, with 11 bases in between. The germline V gene encodes CDR1 SGHRS and CDR2 YFSETQ. The CDR3 length is 13 residues.

This sequence joins TRBV15 and TRBJ1-6, with 9 bases aligning to TRBD1. CDR1 is LNHNV, CDR2 YYDKDF, per germline (reference sequence). With V trimmed by 5 bases and J by 7 bases, 3 bases remained unmatched. This CDR3 is 14 amino acids long. The CDR3, as DNA: TGTGCCACCAGCGCCGGGACAGGGAATTCACCCCTCCACTTT. Protein: CATSAGTGNSPLHF.

This rearrangement joins TRBV6-5 to TRBJ2-7; a weak D match, TRBD2 (6 bases). The CDR3 length is 14 residues. The germline V and J ends were trimmed by 2 bases and 3 bases, with 11 bases remaining between them. Germline CDR1 and CDR2: MNHEY and SVGAGI. In DNA, the CDR3 is TGTGCCAGCAGTTACGGGGACTTCCGCTACGAGCAGTACTTC. This encodes CASSYGDFRYEQYF.

The rearrangement joins TRBV14 to TRBJ1-4, with a weak D call TRBD1 (6 bases). CDR3 length equals 17 residues. CDR1 and CDR2 (germline): SGHDN, FVKESK. V was shortened by 0 bases and J by 6 bases, with 17 bases between the two germline ends. The CDR3 is CASSQEGDTFDYEKLFF. CDR3 DNA sequence: TGTGCCAGCAGCCAAGAAGGGGACACTTTCGACTATGAAAAACTGTTTTTT.

The chain links TRBV19 to TRBJ1-5; a weak D match, TRBD1 (6 bases). CDR1 is LNHDA and CDR2 is SQIVND in the germline V gene (reference sequence). Trimming shortened V by 3 bases and J by 7 bases, and 16 bases separated the two germline ends. CDR3 length equals 15 residues. The CDR3 DNA follows: TGTGCCAGTAGTATGATTCTGGGGGCTGAGCAGCCCCAGCATTTT. This codes for CASSMILGAEQPQHF.

The gene calls are TRBV12-3 or TRBV12-4 and TRBJ2-3; TRBD1 is a possible D gene (6 bases). The germline V and J ends were trimmed by 6 bases and 1 base, with 14 bases remaining between them. CDR3 length: 15 amino acids. The CDR3 nucleotides are TGTGCCAGCAGCCCAGGGGTTTTGGGCACAGATACGCAGTATTTT. Its translation: CASSPGVLGTDTQYF.

The gene calls are TRBV6-2 or TRBV6-3 and TRBJ1-1; D not resolved. There are 11 residues in the CDR3. Germline values: CDR1 MNHEY, CDR2 SVGEGT. The germline V and J ends were trimmed by 7 bases and 1 base, with 4 bases remaining between them. CDR3 DNA: TGTGCCAGCACCGGGAACACTGAAGCTTTCTTT. Amino acids: CASTGNTEAFF.

The chain links TRBV12-3 or TRBV12-4 to TRBJ2-1; D not resolved. V lost 5 bases and J lost 5, with 16 bases in between. This CDR3 region has 15 residues. For the CDR3, the DNA is TGTGCCAGCAGTCCGCACTATCCCGAAGACAATGAGCAGTTCTTC. It codes for CASSPHYPEDNEQFF.

This chain uses TRBV5-6 with TRBJ2-7; 8 bases fit TRBD2. CDR1 SGHDT and CDR2 YYEEEE come from the germline V gene. There are 14 residues in the CDR3. V was clipped by 7 bases and J by 5 bases; unmatched bases: 11. Here the CDR3 reads CASQPAGVYHEQYF. The CDR3 nucleotides read TGTGCCAGCCAACCAGCGGGAGTCTACCACGAGCAGTACTTC.

The chain recombines TRBV27 with TRBJ2-7, with D possibly TRBD2 on 5 matching bases. Deletions cut 6 bases from V and 3 bases from J, with 12 bases between. The CDR3 is 13 residues long. CDR1 and CDR2 (germline): MNHEY, SMNVEV (reference sequence). The CDR3 region has the DNA TGTGCCAGCAGCCCCGGGAACTTCTACGAGCAGTACTTC. Amino acids: CASSPGNFYEQYF.

The chain links TRBV11-2 to TRBJ2-5; D tentatively fits TRBD1 or TRBD2 (5 bases each). From germline, CDR1 is SGHAT and CDR2 FQNNGV. The CDR3 runs 14 residues. V lost 0 bases and J 5 bases, leaving 10 bases between the germline ends. The CDR3 protein is CASSLDQWGETQYF. The CDR3 nucleotides are TGTGCCAGCAGCTTAGATCAATGGGGGGAGACCCAGTACTTC. The complete variable domain, with remaining parts taken from reference TRBV11-2 and TRBJ2-5, reads EAGVAQSPRYKIIEKRQSVAFWCNPISGHATLYWYQQILGQGPKLLIQFQNNGVVDDSQLPKDRFSAERLKGVDSTLKIQPAKLEDSAVYLCASSLDQWGETQYFGPGTRLLVL.

The chain combines TRBV12-5 with TRBJ1-4, with 7 bases identical to TRBD1. The CDR3 runs to 16 residues. With 7 bases clipped from V and 5 bases from J, the junction kept 13 bases outside the gene matches. Per germline, CDR1 LGHNT and CDR2 FRNRAP. As DNA, the CDR3 is TGTGCTAGTGCCTACAAAGTAGGGACAGAGAATGAAAAACTGTTTTTT. This translates into CASAYKVGTENEKLFF.

The chain couples TRBV9 to TRBJ2-7, with a tentative D call TRBD2 (5 bases). The CDR3 runs 15 residues. Trimming removed 2 bases from V and 3 bases from J, with 15 bases in between. Germline V gene lookup returns CDR1 SGDLS and CDR2 YYNGEE. DNA of the CDR3: TGTGCCAGCAGCGTTAGCGAGCGGTTGAACTACGAGCAGTACTTC. Its protein product is CASSVSERLNYEQYF.

V gene TRBV14 combines with J gene TRBJ1-2, with 7 bases aligning to TRBD1. This CDR3 has 18 residues. Germline trimming cut 0 bases from V and 7 bases from J; bases unmatched to any gene: 17. Germline-derived CDR1 and CDR2 are SGHDN and FVKESK. CDR3 sequence (DNA): TGTGCCAGCAGCCAAGATACGTGGGGGACAGCCCGAGCCCGTGGCTACACCTTC. Translation gives CASSQDTWGTARARGYTF.